These 7 T cell receptor beta chains came from one sample sequenced in a study of siplizumab effects on memory and regulatory T cells. Some clones are missing from TCRdb's copy, which holds only in-frame ones; the method was immunoSEQ multiplex PCR. The sample consists of about 120,000 clones, roughly 94% of them appearing once. Sequences were obtained from non-Treg CD4+ T cells sorted from blood. The source of these receptors is a human donor in good health.

J is TRBJ1-5 and V is TRBV10-3; tentative D call: TRBD1 (6 bases). V lost 0 bases and J 6 bases, leaving 18 bases between the germline ends. This CDR3 has 17 amino acids. Germline V gene sequence: CDR1 ENHRY, CDR2 SYGVKD. The CDR3 DNA sequence: TGTGCCATCAGTGAGTCGGGCCCGGGGGCGGTCGGTCAGCCCCAGCATTTT. It is translated as CAISESGPGAVGQPQHF.

As to this clone: Within the sample, other DNA sequences also encode this same CDR3. This sequence joins TRBV5-6 and TRBJ1-5, with 8 bases lining up with TRBD1. In germline, CDR1 is SGHDT, CDR2 YYEEEE. The CDR3 extends over 18 amino acids. The J segment lost 4 bases and the V segment lost 2 bases, leaving 14 bases of the junction unmatched. The CDR3 sequence: CASSFFGQGGGRNQPQHF. CDR3 DNA sequence: TGTGCCAGCAGCTTCTTCGGACAGGGAGGGGGTCGGAATCAGCCCCAGCATTTT.

This clone was seen once. CDR3 in amino acids: CASSPQGRNYGYTF. The DNA for the CDR3 is TGTGCCAGCTCACCTCAGGGGAGGAACTATGGCTACACCTTC. The chain has TRBV18 and TRBJ1-2; D is perhaps TRBD1 (6 bases). Per germline, CDR1 KGHSH and CDR2 LQKENI. The CDR3 has 14 amino acids. With 3 bases removed from V and 2 bases from J, the gap between germline ends came to 10 bases.

This clone was found once. Different DNA sequences within this sample yield the same CDR3. This sequence joins TRBV5-1 and TRBJ2-5, with a tentative D call TRBD2 (5 bases). CDR1 and CDR2 from the germline V gene are SGHRS and YFSETQ. V dropped 4 bases and J dropped 5 bases, with 6 bases sitting between them. The CDR3 totals 11 residues. CDR3 DNA sequence: TGCGCCAGCAGCGGGGAGGAGACCCAGTACTTC. Protein sequence: CASSGEETQYF. The full variable domain, with the rest looked up from reference TRBV5-1 and TRBJ2-5, is KAGVTQTPRYLIKTRGQQVTLSCSPISGHRSVSWYQQTPGQGLQFLFEYFSETQRNKGNFPGRFSGRQFSNSRSEMNVSTLELGDSALYLCASSGEETQYFGPGTRLLVL.

The chain carries TRBV2 and TRBJ2-3; 7 nucleotides agree with TRBD2. Per the germline V gene, CDR1 is SNHLY and CDR2 is FYNNEI. The CDR3 covers 15 residues. V dropped 7 bases and J dropped 2; count of bases not matched to a gene: 9. CDR3 loop: CASKDVAGFTDTQYF. The CDR3 DNA sequence: TGTGCCAGCAAGGATGTAGCGGGCTTCACAGATACGCAGTATTTT.

The chain has TRBV5-4 and TRBJ2-7, with TRBD2 matching over 12 bases. Trimming cost V 0 bases and J 6 bases; bases outside gene matches: 7. This CDR3 comprises 16 residues. From germline, CDR1 is SGHNT and CDR2 YYREEE (reference sequence). CDR3 in DNA: TGTGCCAGCAGCTTGGAGAGGGCTAGCGGGAGGGGCGAGCAGTACTTC. It translates to CASSLERASGRGEQYF.

J is TRBJ2-5 and V is TRBV5-4; no firm D call. CDR1 and CDR2 from the germline V gene are SGHNT and YYREEE (reference sequence). This CDR3 region has 14 residues. V gave up 1 base and J gave up 1 base, with 8 bases separating them. CDR3 DNA sequence: TGTGCCAGCAGCTTGTGGAGACTCCAAGAGACCCAGTACTTC. It is translated as CASSLWRLQETQYF.